This section outlines one T cell receptor (beta chain) sequence together with its context. These data are taken from a study of blood T cell repertoires in COVID-19. Trimming cost V 4 bases and J 4 bases; bases outside gene matches: 3. The CDR3 is 15 amino acids. Per germline, CDR1 SGHNT and CDR2 YYREEE (reference sequence). Data came from immunoSEQ multiplex PCR; TCRdb stores just in-frame clones and leaves some out. The sample yields about 77,000 clones, around 89% seen once. This chain uses TRBV5-4 with TRBJ2-1; 12 nucleotides match TRBD2. The TCR was taken from a woman of 80 years or more with acute or convalescent COVID-19. Sample: peripheral blood. CDR3 nucleotides: TGTGCCAGCAGCACACTAGCGGGAGGTTACAATGAGCAGTTCTTC. It codes for CASSTLAGGYNEQFF.